The next 27 T cell receptor beta chains were all read from a single sample in a study of T cells after yellow fever vaccination. TCRdb reprocessed the 5' RACE reads via MiXCR and lists one record per CDR3 protein. The sample lists about 340,000 distinct CDR3 sequences; under 15% were seen once. This specimen was CD4+ T cells sorted from PBMCs, taken 15 days after the yellow fever booster vaccination. The receptors were gathered from a young man who received the YFV17D yellow fever vaccine.

The CDR3 spells CASIGDWNQPQHF. CDR3 sequence (DNA): TGTGCCAGCATAGGGGACTGGAATCAGCCCCAGCATTTT. This chain joins TRBV19 and TRBJ1-5; D is perhaps TRBD1 (5 bases). Trimming shortened V by 9 bases and J by 4 bases, and 13 bases separated the two germline ends. The CDR3 is 13 amino acids. CDR1 is LNHDA, CDR2 SQIVND, per germline (reference sequence).

The chain has TRBV7-2 and TRBJ2-1, with D possibly matching TRBD2 (5 bases). Germline-derived CDR1 and CDR2 are SGHTA and FQGNSA. CDR3 length equals 13 residues. Trimming took 5 bases from V and 9 from J, leaving 14 bases between them. The CDR3 bases are TGTGCCAGCAGCAGGCTAGGCAGCGGTGAGCAGTTCTTC. This translates into CASSRLGSGEQFF.

The table lists this clonotype with many counts. The V call is TRBV7-2, the J call TRBJ1-5; TRBD1 matches 8 bases. Germline loops: CDR1 SGHTA, CDR2 FQGNSA. With 1 base clipped from V and 6 bases from J, the junction kept 11 bases outside the gene matches. This CDR3 region has 17 residues. The CDR3 sequence: CASSLVPGTGSGQPQHF. CDR3 nucleotide sequence: TGTGCCAGCAGCTTAGTTCCAGGGACAGGTAGCGGTCAGCCCCAGCATTTT.

This clonotype was seen at least ten times. The chain carries TRBV7-2 and TRBJ2-5, with 7 bases lining up with TRBD1. CDR1 is SGHTA and CDR2 is FQGNSA in the germline V gene. J was trimmed by 2 bases and V by 5 bases; bases with no gene match: 8. The CDR3 is 15 residues long. In DNA form, the CDR3 reads TGTGCCAGCAGCCCAGGGGACAGTTTACAAGAGACCCAGTACTTC. This encodes CASSPGDSLQETQYF.

V and J are TRBV18 and TRBJ1-2, with D uncertain. The germline V and J ends were trimmed by 2 bases and 8 bases, with 9 bases remaining between them. The CDR3 is 12 residues long. The germline gives CDR1 KGHSH, CDR2 LQKENI. CDR3 nucleotide sequence: TGTGCCAGCTCACCAGTTGAGAGGGGCTACACCTTC. It translates to CASSPVERGYTF. The variable domain in full, completed from reference TRBV18 and TRBJ1-2, reads NAGVMQNPRHLVRRRGQEARLRCSPMKGHSHVYWYRQLPEEGLKFMVYLQKENIIDESGMPKERFSAEFPKEGPSILRIQQVVRGDSAAYFCASSPVERGYTFGSGTRLTVV.

CDR3 nucleotide sequence: TGTGCCAGCAGTTTCCGGGGGGAGACTGAAGCTTTCTTT. It translates to CASSFRGETEAFF. V and J are TRBV12-3 or TRBV12-4 and TRBJ1-1, with a tentative D call TRBD1 (5 bases). Between the trimmed V and J ends, which lost 3 bases and 5 bases, there was a span of 10 bases. CDR3 length: 13 residues.

This clonotype was observed a few times. The chain is built from TRBV5-1 and TRBJ2-5, with TRBD1 as a possible D gene (6 bases). Germline CDR1 is SGHRS and CDR2 is YFSETQ. V gave up 2 bases and J gave up 1 base, with 12 bases separating them. This CDR3 is 15 amino acids long. CDR3: CASSFTGTTQETQYF. The CDR3 DNA sequence: TGCGCCAGCAGCTTTACCGGGACAACCCAAGAGACCCAGTACTTC. Combining the CDR3 with reference TRBV5-1 and TRBJ2-5 gives the whole variable domain KAGVTQTPRYLIKTRGQQVTLSCSPISGHRSVSWYQQTPGQGLQFLFEYFSETQRNKGNFPGRFSGRQFSNSRSEMNVSTLELGDSALYLCASSFTGTTQETQYFGPGTRLLVL.

This rearrangement joins TRBV10-2 to TRBJ2-5; 9 nucleotides agree with TRBD1. Germline V gene sequence: CDR1 WSHSY, CDR2 SAAADI. V was pared by 4 bases and J by 0 bases, with 6 bases of the junction left unmatched. This CDR3 is built from 16 residues. CDR3 nucleotides: TGCGCCAGCAGTGTGACCGGGACAGGGAACCAAGAGACCCAGTACTTC. Translation gives CASSVTGTGNQETQYF.

This clonotype has at least ten counts. The chain is built from TRBV5-1 and TRBJ2-2; no definite D call. V was trimmed by 3 bases and J by 5 bases, leaving 8 bases between them. CDR3 length: 13 residues. The germline CDR1 and CDR2 sequences are SGHRS and YFSETQ. The CDR3 reads CASSSTLTGELFF. For the CDR3, the DNA is TGCGCCAGCAGCTCCACTTTGACCGGGGAGCTGTTTTTT.

This clonotype was seen a few times. This chain uses TRBV18 with TRBJ1-4, with unresolved D. This CDR3 comprises 14 residues. Per germline, CDR1 KGHSH and CDR2 LQKENI. Trimming left V 4 bases short and J 4 bases short, with 10 bases between. The CDR3, as DNA: TGTGCCAGCTCACTTTCAGCAAATAATGAAAAACTGTTTTTT. Translation: CASSLSANNEKLFF.

This clonotype was seen a handful of times. This chain connects TRBV5-4 to TRBJ2-3; D is unresolved. Looked up from germline, CDR1 is SGHNT and CDR2 is YYREEE (reference sequence). Trimming removed 0 bases from V and 6 bases from J, with 8 bases in between. The length of the CDR3 is 13 residues. The CDR3 loop reads CASSLDTPDTQYF. CDR3 in DNA: TGTGCCAGCAGCTTGGATACCCCTGATACGCAGTATTTT.

This rearrangement joins TRBV5-1 to TRBJ2-5; maybe TRBD2 (5 bases). Trimming shortened V by 5 bases and J by 5 bases, and 16 bases separated the two germline ends. This CDR3 contains 14 residues. Germline assignment: CDR1 SGHRS and CDR2 YFSETQ. CDR3 loop: CASRLAGELETQYF. The DNA for the CDR3 is TGCGCCAGCAGACTGGCCGGGGAACTCGAGACCCAGTACTTC.

This clonotype was detected a few times. V and J are TRBV15 and TRBJ1-3; TRBD1 is a possible D gene (6 bases). CDR3 length equals 16 residues. The V gene lost 6 bases and the J gene lost 0 bases, with 15 bases spanning the gap. Germline assignment: CDR1 LNHNV and CDR2 YYDKDF (reference sequence). CDR3 in DNA: TGTGCCACCAGGGACCGGACAGTGAGCTCTGGAAACACCATATATTTT. Its protein is CATRDRTVSSGNTIYF.

This clonotype was observed a handful of times. V is TRBV7-2 and J is TRBJ1-1; no definite D call. Germline V CDR1 and CDR2: SGHTA, FQGNSA. Deletions cut 7 bases from V and 1 base from J, with 10 bases between. The CDR3 is 13 amino acids. CDR3: CASTKPGNTEAFF. The DNA of the CDR3 is TGTGCCAGCACCAAGCCGGGGAACACTGAAGCTTTCTTT.

This clonotype was observed a few times. The J gene is TRBJ1-1, the V gene TRBV5-1, with D possibly being TRBD1 (6 bases). Germline lookup yields CDR1 SGHRS and CDR2 YFSETQ. V lost 4 bases and J lost 1, with 11 bases in between. This CDR3 contains 14 residues. CDR3 region: CASSTQTGNTEAFF. As DNA, the CDR3 is TGCGCCAGCAGCACCCAGACAGGGAACACTGAAGCTTTCTTT.

The chain is built from TRBV7-6 and TRBJ2-7, with a weak D call TRBD1 (5 bases). The CDR3 loop spans 13 amino acids. Germline values: CDR1 SGHVS, CDR2 FNYEAQ. The V end lost 1 base, the J end lost 5 bases, and 9 bases lay between the germline ends. CDR3 in DNA: TGTGCCAGCAGCTTAGGCAGGGCCCACGAGCAGTACTTC. Its protein is CASSLGRAHEQYF. Full variable domain (rest looked up from reference TRBV7-6 and TRBJ2-7): GAGVSQSPRYKVTKRGQDVALRCDPISGHVSLYWYRQALGQGPEFLTYFNYEAQQDKSGLPNDRFSAERPEGSISTLTIQRTEQRDSAMYRCASSLGRAHEQYFGPGTRLTVT.

The chain links TRBV11-2 to TRBJ2-5; TRBD2 aligns across 7 bases. This CDR3 region has 14 residues. Losses at the gene ends were 5 bases for V and 5 bases for J; bases not matched to a gene: 8. In germline, CDR1 is SGHAT, CDR2 FQNNGV. This CDR3 reads CASSRLARGETQYF. CDR3 nucleotide sequence: TGTGCCAGCAGCAGACTAGCCCGGGGGGAGACCCAGTACTTC.

This clonotype was recorded at least ten times. The CDR3 reads CASTQGSSRNGQV. The CDR3 DNA sequence: TGTGCCAGCACCCAAGGGTCTAGTAGGAACGGACAGGTC. The chain employs TRBV12-3 or TRBV12-4 and TRBJ2-7; D is perhaps TRBD1 (6 bases). CDR3 length: 13 amino acids.

The chain recombines TRBV18 with TRBJ2-3; no clear D gene. V lost 2 bases and J 7 bases, leaving 13 bases between the germline ends. The length of the CDR3 is 14 residues. The germline CDR1 and CDR2 sequences are KGHSH and LQKENI. The DNA of the CDR3 is TGTGCCAGCTCACCAGGCACCTTCCTCTATACGCAGTATTTT. Its protein product is CASSPGTFLYTQYF.

This chain joins TRBV6-6 and TRBJ2-5, with D perhaps matching TRBD1 (5 bases). V gave up 6 bases and J gave up 0 bases, with 11 bases separating them. The CDR3 spans 14 residues. In germline, CDR1 is MNHNY, CDR2 SVGAGI (reference sequence). The CDR3 spells CASRSPRDQETQYF. The CDR3 coding sequence is TGTGCCAGCAGGTCCCCCAGGGACCAAGAGACCCAGTACTTC.

The chain joins TRBV7-3 to TRBJ2-7, with a weak D call TRBD2 (6 bases). From germline, CDR1 is SGHTA and CDR2 FQGTGA. The CDR3 runs to 16 residues. V lost 2 bases, J lost 4 bases, and 18 bases lay in between. CDR3 loop: CASSLRVEEGSYEQYV. The DNA for the CDR3 is TGTGCCAGCAGCTTACGAGTGGAGGAGGGTTCGTACGAGCAGTACGTC.

This rearrangement joins TRBV20-1 to TRBJ2-1, with D possibly being TRBD2 (6 bases). V gave up 2 bases and J gave up 7 bases, with 15 bases separating them. This CDR3 comprises 14 residues. CDR1 and CDR2 from the germline V gene are DFQATT and SNEGSKA (reference sequence). The chain's CDR3 is CSARPMDYLNEQFF. As DNA, the CDR3 is TGCAGTGCTAGACCCATGGACTACCTTAATGAGCAGTTCTTC.

CDR3 region: CASSQHLTSGVGDTQYF. CDR3 bases: TGCGCCAGCAGCCAGCACCTGACTAGCGGGGTGGGTGATACGCAGTATTTT. The chain links TRBV4-3 to TRBJ2-3; 11 nucleotides match TRBD2. The V and J ends lost 3 bases and 6 bases, in that order; junction bases with no gene match: 11. CDR3 length equals 17 residues. Germline CDR1 reads LGHNA; CDR2 reads YSLEER.

This clonotype was seen a handful of times. V gene TRBV6-6 combines with J gene TRBJ2-2, with D tentatively TRBD2 (5 bases). This CDR3 is 15 amino acids long. Trimming cost V 6 bases and J 0 bases, with 11 bases left between them. Germline CDR1 is MNHNY and CDR2 is SVGAGI (reference sequence). CDR3 DNA sequence: TGTGCCAGCAGCTCTCTAGCCCCGAACACCGGGGAGCTGTTTTTT. As protein: CASSSLAPNTGELFF.

This clonotype turned up a few times. The gene calls are TRBV6-1 and TRBJ2-7; TRBD2 agrees at 7 bases. With 6 bases clipped from V and 4 bases from J, the junction kept 15 bases outside the gene matches. This CDR3 region has 16 residues. Germline CDR1 MNHNS, CDR2 SASEGT. CDR3 protein: CASRELSSGGGYEQYF. CDR3 in DNA: TGTGCCAGCAGGGAACTTTCTAGCGGTGGGGGTTACGAGCAGTACTTC.

A few counts support this clonotype. The chain carries TRBV4-3 and TRBJ2-1; D is uncertain. The CDR3 extends over 17 amino acids. Germline CDR1 reads LGHNA; CDR2 reads YSLEER. V lost 0 bases and J lost 0, with 12 bases in between. CDR3 sequence: CASSQDLRLTSYNEQFF. In DNA, the CDR3 is TGCGCCAGCAGCCAAGATCTCCGTCTGACCTCCTACAATGAGCAGTTCTTC.

The chain is built from TRBV6-6 and TRBJ2-7, with 7 bases that match TRBD2. Germline V gene sequence: CDR1 MNHNY, CDR2 SVGAGI (reference sequence). This CDR3 region has 15 residues. Trimming removed 5 bases from V and 0 bases from J; junction bases left unmatched: 7. The CDR3 sequence: CASSTPGGSSYEQYF. As DNA, the CDR3 is TGTGCCAGCAGTACCCCGGGAGGTAGCTCCTACGAGCAGTACTTC.